The rows below give T cell receptor beta chains drawn from one sample of a study of T cell responses to AZD1222 COVID-19 vaccine. Profiling relied on immunoSEQ multiplex PCR, and the TCRdb table lists in-frame clones only, not all of them. The data show about 170,000 clones, with 80% to 90% seen just once and 6.9% held by the top ten. The source material was peripheral blood, sampled on day 0 of AZD1222 vaccination. The receptors derive from an adult in good health. The CDR3 runs from the conserved cysteine through the conserved F or W. D genes are given only for firm matches. Where a row states a size, it is once, few, many or the class of an expanded clone; other rows omit it.

D	size	V	J	CDR3	DNA
NA	NA	TRBV5-1	TRBJ2-5	CASSLEGLETQYF	TGCGCCAGCAGCTTGGAGGGGTTAGAGACCCAGTACTTC
NA	once	TRBV6-5	TRBJ1-3	CASSYSRSGNTIYF	TGTGCCAGCAGTTACTCAAGGTCTGGAAACACCATATATTTT
TRBD2	NA	TRBV7-8	TRBJ2-6	CASSSSLAISGANVLTF	TGTGCCAGCAGCTCATCACTAGCGATCTCTGGGGCCAACGTCCTGACTTTC
NA	NA	TRBV25-1	TRBJ1-6	CASSPKDGGIGSPLHF	TGTGCCAGCAGTCCTAAGGACGGCGGAATTGGGTCACCCCTCCACTTT
TRBD2	NA	TRBV13	TRBJ2-7	CASSGRTSGGRPYEQYF	TGTGCCAGCAGCGGAAGGACTAGCGGGGGCCGACCCTACGAGCAGTACTTC
TRBD2	NA	TRBV15	TRBJ2-3	CATSRTPGLDGDTQYF	TGTGCCACCAGCAGAACGCCGGGACTAGACGGAGATACGCAGTATTTT
NA	once	TRBV6-4	TRBJ2-5	CASTTDSSRGETQYF	TGTGCCAGCACCACGGACAGCTCCCGAGGGGAGACCCAGTACTTC
NA	NA	TRBV27	TRBJ1-5	CASSLWLGQPQHF	TGTGCCAGCAGTTTATGGTTGGGTCAGCCCCAGCATTTT
NA	NA	TRBV3-1/TRBV3-2	TRBJ2-3	CASSGASTDTQYF	TGTGCCAGCAGCGGGGCCAGCACAGATACGCAGTATTTT
NA	NA	TRBV11-2	TRBJ1-2	CASSLNYGYTF	TGTGCCAGCAGCCTAAACTATGGCTACACCTTC
NA	once	TRBV3-1/TRBV3-2	TRBJ1-5	CASSHGRRGGHLEPQHF	TGTGCCAGCAGCCATGGGCGTAGGGGAGGCCACCTGGAGCCCCAGCATTTT
NA	NA	TRBV12-3/TRBV12-4	TRBJ1-1	CASHGRMNTEAFF	TGTGCCAGCCACGGTCGGATGAACACTGAAGCTTTCTTT
TRBD2	NA	TRBV7-9	TRBJ2-1	CASSLSGGVGEQFF	TGTGCCAGCAGCTTAAGCGGGGGGGTTGGAGAGCAGTTCTTC
TRBD1	NA	TRBV19	TRBJ2-6	CASSKDRSGANVLTF	TGTGCCAGTAGTAAGGACAGGTCTGGGGCCAACGTCCTGACTTTC
NA	once	TRBV5-1	TRBJ1-1	CASSQGFSGLNTEAFF	TGCGCCAGCAGCCAGGGATTTTCAGGGCTGAACACTGAAGCTTTCTTT
NA	NA	TRBV7-3	TRBJ2-5	CASSFGAGETQYF	TGTGCCAGCAGCTTTGGGGCGGGAGAGACCCAGTACTTC
NA	few	TRBV11-2	TRBJ1-2	CASSEGDYGYTF	TGTGCCAGCAGCGAGGGGGACTATGGCTACACCTTC
TRBD1	NA	TRBV5-4	TRBJ1-2	CASSLVQGGYGYTF	TGTGCCAGCAGCTTGGTACAGGGGGGCTATGGCTACACCTTC
TRBD2	NA	TRBV7-8	TRBJ2-1	CASSLGASGGLYNEQFF	TGTGCCAGCAGCTTAGGGGCTAGCGGGGGCCTCTACAATGAGCAGTTCTTC
NA	NA	TRBV7-2	TRBJ1-2	CASSFQGSDYGYTF	TGTGCCAGCAGCTTTCAGGGCAGTGACTATGGCTACACCTTC
TRBD1	NA	TRBV19	TRBJ1-4	CASSPRTGQNEKLFF	TGTGCCAGTAGTCCCAGGACAGGCCAAAATGAAAAACTGTTTTTT
NA	NA	TRBV4-1	TRBJ1-5	CASSQVRNNQPQHF	TGCGCCAGCAGCCAAGTCCGGAACAATCAGCCCCAGCATTTT
NA	NA	TRBV3-1/TRBV3-2	TRBJ2-1	CASSLTTGGPYNEQFF	TGTGCCAGCAGCCTGACGACTGGGGGCCCTTACAATGAGCAGTTCTTC
TRBD1	NA	TRBV7-9	TRBJ1-2	CASSLVGRQGNPYGYTF	TGTGCCAGCAGCTTAGTGGGAAGACAGGGGAACCCCTATGGCTACACCTTC
TRBD1	NA	TRBV5-1	TRBJ1-2	CASSRMATGSNYGYTF	TGCGCCAGCAGCCGAATGGCGACAGGGTCTAACTATGGCTACACCTTC
NA	NA	TRBV6-5	TRBJ1-2	CASRYGNGYTF	TGTGCCAGCCGATATGGTAACGGCTACACCTTC
TRBD2	NA	TRBV11-2	TRBJ2-1	CASSGETYNEQFF	TGTGCCAGTAGCGGGGAAACCTACAATGAGCAGTTCTTC
NA	NA	TRBV7-9	TRBJ1-1	CASSLVNSDTEAFF	TGTGCCAGCAGCTTAGTAAACAGCGACACTGAAGCTTTCTTT
NA	NA	TRBV5-1	TRBJ1-3	CASSRDPGTSGNTIYF	TGCGCCAGCAGCCGGGATCCCGGTACCTCTGGAAACACCATATATTTT
NA	NA	TRBV12-3/TRBV12-4	TRBJ2-2	CASRPAGPGELFF	TGTGCCAGCAGGCCGGCCGGGCCCGGGGAGCTGTTTTTT
NA	NA	TRBV14	TRBJ2-7	CASSHFGSYEQYF	TGTGCCAGCAGCCACTTTGGGTCCTACGAGCAGTACTTC
NA	once	TRBV24-1	TRBJ2-1	CATSDTAAGHFF	TGTGCCACCAGTGACACCGCCGCCGGGCATTTCTTC
NA	NA	TRBV6-1	TRBJ1-1	CASSERLGRINTEAFF	TGTGCCAGCAGTGAACGATTGGGAAGAATCAACACTGAAGCTTTCTTT
TRBD1	NA	TRBV19	TRBJ1-2	CASRDPGTGDFNYGYTF	TGTGCCAGTAGGGACCCGGGGACAGGGGATTTTAACTATGGCTACACCTTC
NA	NA	TRBV9	TRBJ2-1	CASSGQGFYNEQFF	TGTGCCAGCAGCGGGCAAGGGTTCTACAATGAGCAGTTCTTC
TRBD1	NA	TRBV2	TRBJ2-3	CASSAGTGTDTQYF	TGTGCCAGCAGTGCCGGGACAGGAACAGATACGCAGTATTTT
TRBD1	NA	TRBV10-3	TRBJ1-2	CAISEPPTGNYGYTF	TGTGCCATCAGTGAGCCCCCGACAGGGAACTATGGCTACACCTTC
NA	NA	TRBV5-6	TRBJ1-5	CASSLSLLDQPQHF	TGTGCCAGCAGCTTGTCCCTGCTGGATCAGCCCCAGCATTTT
NA	NA	TRBV21-1	TRBJ2-3	CASSKVRSHNTTGEDCTDTQYF	TGTGCCAGCAGCAAAGTCAGGTCCCACAATACGACAGGGGAAGACTGCACAGATACGCAGTATTTT
TRBD1	NA	TRBV27	TRBJ2-2	CASKTGTGEVGELFF	TGTGCCAGCAAAACCGGGACAGGGGAGGTCGGGGAGCTGTTTTTT
TRBD1	NA	TRBV29-1	TRBJ1-3	CSALGQRSGNTIYF	TGCAGCGCGTTGGGACAGCGATCTGGAAACACCATATATTTT